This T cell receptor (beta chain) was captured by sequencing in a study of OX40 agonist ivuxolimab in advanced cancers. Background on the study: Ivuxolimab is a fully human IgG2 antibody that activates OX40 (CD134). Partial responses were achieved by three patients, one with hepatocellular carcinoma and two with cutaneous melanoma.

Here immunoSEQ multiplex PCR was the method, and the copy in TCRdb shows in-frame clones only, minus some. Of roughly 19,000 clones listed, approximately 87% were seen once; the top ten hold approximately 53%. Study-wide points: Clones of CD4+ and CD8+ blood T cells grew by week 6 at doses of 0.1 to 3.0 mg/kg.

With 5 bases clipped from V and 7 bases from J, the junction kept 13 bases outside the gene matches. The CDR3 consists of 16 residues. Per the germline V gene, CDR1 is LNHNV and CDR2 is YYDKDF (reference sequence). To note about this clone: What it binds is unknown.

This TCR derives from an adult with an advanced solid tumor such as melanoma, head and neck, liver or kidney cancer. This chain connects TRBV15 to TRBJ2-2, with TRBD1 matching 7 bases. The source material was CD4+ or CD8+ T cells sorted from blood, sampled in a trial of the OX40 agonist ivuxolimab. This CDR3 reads CATSLHRGELSGELFF. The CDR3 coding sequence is TGTGCCACCAGCCTCCACAGGGGAGAGCTTAGCGGGGAGCTGTTTTTT.